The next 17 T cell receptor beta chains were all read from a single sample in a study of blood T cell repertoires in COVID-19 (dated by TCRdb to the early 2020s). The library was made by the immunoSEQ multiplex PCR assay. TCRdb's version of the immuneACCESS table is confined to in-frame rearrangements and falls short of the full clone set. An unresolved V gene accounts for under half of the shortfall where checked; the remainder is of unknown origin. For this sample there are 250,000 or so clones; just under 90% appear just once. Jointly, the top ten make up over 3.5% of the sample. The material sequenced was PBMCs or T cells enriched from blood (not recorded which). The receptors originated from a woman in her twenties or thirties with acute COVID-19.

CDR3 bases: TGTGCCAGCAACCCTCAGGGGAGGAACACTGAAGCTTTCTTT. Its translation is CASNPQGRNTEAFF. V is TRBV11-2 and J is TRBJ1-1, with a weak D call TRBD1 (6 bases). The CDR3 length is 14 residues. Germline V gives CDR1 SGHAT, CDR2 FQNNGV. Trimming removed 7 bases at V and 1 base at J, with 13 bases between.

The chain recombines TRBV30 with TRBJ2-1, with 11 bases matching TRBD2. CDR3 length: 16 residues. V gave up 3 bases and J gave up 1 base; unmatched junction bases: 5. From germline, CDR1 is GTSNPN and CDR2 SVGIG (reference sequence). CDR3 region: CAWRTPSGRSYNEQFF. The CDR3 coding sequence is TGTGCCTGGAGAACCCCTAGCGGGAGGTCCTACAATGAGCAGTTCTTC.

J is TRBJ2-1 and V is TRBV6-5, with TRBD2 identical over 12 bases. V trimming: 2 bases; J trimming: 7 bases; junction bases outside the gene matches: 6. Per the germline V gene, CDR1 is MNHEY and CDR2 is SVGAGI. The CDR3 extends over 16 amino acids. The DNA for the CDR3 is TGTGCCAGCAGTTACACTAGCGGGAGGTCTTGGAATGAGCAGTTCTTC. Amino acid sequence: CASSYTSGRSWNEQFF.

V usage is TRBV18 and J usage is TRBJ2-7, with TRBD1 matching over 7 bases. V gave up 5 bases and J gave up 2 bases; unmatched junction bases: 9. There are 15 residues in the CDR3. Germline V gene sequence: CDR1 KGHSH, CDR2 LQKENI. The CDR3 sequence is CASSEGTERTYEQYF. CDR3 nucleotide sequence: TGTGCCAGCTCAGAAGGGACAGAAAGAACCTACGAGCAGTACTTC. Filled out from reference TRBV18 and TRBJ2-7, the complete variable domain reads NAGVMQNPRHLVRRRGQEARLRCSPMKGHSHVYWYRQLPEEGLKFMVYLQKENIIDESGMPKERFSAEFPKEGPSILRIQQVVRGDSAAYFCASSEGTERTYEQYFGPGTRLTVT.

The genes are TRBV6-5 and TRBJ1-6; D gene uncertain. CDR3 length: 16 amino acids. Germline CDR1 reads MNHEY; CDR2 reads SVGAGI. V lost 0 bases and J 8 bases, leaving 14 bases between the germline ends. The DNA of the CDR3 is TGTGCCAGCAGTTACTCGCACCGCGTGGAGGATTCACCCCTCCACTTT. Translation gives CASSYSHRVEDSPLHF.

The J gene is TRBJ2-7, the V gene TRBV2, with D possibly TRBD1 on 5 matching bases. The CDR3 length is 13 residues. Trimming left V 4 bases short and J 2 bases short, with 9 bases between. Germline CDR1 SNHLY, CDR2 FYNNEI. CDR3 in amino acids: CASSATATYEQYF. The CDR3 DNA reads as TGTGCCAGCAGTGCGACAGCGACCTACGAGCAGTACTTC.

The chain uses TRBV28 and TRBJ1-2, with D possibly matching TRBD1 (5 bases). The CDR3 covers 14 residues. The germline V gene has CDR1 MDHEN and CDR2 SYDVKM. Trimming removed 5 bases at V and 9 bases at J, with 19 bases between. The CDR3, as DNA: TGTGCCAGCAGTCTCGGGACTAGTGGGCCGCGCTACACCTTC. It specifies CASSLGTSGPRYTF.

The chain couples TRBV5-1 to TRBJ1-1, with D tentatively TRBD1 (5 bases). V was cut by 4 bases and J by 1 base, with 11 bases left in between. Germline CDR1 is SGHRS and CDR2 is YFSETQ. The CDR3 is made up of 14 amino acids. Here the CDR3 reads CASSRLDRNTEAFF. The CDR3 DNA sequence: TGCGCCAGCAGCCGTTTAGACAGGAACACTGAAGCTTTCTTT. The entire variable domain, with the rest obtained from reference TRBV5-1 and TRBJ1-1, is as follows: KAGVTQTPRYLIKTRGQQVTLSCSPISGHRSVSWYQQTPGQGLQFLFEYFSETQRNKGNFPGRFSGRQFSNSRSEMNVSTLELGDSALYLCASSRLDRNTEAFFGQGTRLTVV.

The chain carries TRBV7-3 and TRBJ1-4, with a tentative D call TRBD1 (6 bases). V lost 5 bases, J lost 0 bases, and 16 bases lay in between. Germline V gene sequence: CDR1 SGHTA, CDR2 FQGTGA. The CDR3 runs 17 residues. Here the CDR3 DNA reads TGTGCCAGCAGCCCAGACAGGACGAGGGCAACTAATGAAAAACTGTTTTTT. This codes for CASSPDRTRATNEKLFF.

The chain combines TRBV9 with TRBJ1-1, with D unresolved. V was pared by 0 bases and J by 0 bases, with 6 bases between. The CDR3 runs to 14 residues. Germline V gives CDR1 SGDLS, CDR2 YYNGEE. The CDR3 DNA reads TGTGCCAGCAGCGTAGGACATGTGAACACTGAAGCTTTCTTT. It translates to CASSVGHVNTEAFF.

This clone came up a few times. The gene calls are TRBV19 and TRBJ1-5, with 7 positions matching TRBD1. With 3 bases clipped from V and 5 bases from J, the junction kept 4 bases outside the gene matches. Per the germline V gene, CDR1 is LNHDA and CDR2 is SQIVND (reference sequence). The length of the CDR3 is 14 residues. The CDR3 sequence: CASSIGTADQPQHF. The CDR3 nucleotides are TGTGCCAGTAGTATCGGGACAGCTGATCAGCCCCAGCATTTT.

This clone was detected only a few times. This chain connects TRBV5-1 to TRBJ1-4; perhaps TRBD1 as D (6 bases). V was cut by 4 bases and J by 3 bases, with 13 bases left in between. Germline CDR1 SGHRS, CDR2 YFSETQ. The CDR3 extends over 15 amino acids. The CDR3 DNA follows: TGCGCCAGCAGCGAGACAGGTCCTTCTAATGAAAAACTGTTTTTT. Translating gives CASSETGPSNEKLFF.

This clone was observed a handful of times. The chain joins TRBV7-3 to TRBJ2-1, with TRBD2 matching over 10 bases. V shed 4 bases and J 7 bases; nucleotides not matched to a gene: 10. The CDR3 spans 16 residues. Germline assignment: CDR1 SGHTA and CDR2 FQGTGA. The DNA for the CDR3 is TGTGCCAGCAGCTCTTTTGCTAGCGGGAGTGCAAATGAGCAGTTCTTC. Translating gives CASSSFASGSANEQFF.

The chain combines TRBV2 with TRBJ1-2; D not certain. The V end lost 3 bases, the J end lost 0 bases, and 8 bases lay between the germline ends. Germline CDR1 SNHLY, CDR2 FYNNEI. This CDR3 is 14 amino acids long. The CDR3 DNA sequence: TGTGCCAGCAGTGAGTGGCAGTCTAACTATGGCTACACCTTC. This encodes CASSEWQSNYGYTF.

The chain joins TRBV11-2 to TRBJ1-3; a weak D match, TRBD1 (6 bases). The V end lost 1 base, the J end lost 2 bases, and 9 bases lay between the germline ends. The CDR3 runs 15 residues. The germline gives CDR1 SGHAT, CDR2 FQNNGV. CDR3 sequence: CASSLVAGAGNTIYF. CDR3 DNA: TGTGCCAGCAGCTTAGTGGCAGGGGCTGGAAACACCATATATTTT. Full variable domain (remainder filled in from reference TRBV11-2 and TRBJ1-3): EAGVAQSPRYKIIEKRQSVAFWCNPISGHATLYWYQQILGQGPKLLIQFQNNGVVDDSQLPKDRFSAERLKGVDSTLKIQPAKLEDSAVYLCASSLVAGAGNTIYFGEGSWLTVV.

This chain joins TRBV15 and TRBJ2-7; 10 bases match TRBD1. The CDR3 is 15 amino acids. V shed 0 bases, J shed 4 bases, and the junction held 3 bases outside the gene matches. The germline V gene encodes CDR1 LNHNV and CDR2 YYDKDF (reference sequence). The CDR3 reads CATSRDRDRGYEQYF. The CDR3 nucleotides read TGTGCCACCAGCAGAGACAGGGACAGGGGTTACGAGCAGTACTTC.

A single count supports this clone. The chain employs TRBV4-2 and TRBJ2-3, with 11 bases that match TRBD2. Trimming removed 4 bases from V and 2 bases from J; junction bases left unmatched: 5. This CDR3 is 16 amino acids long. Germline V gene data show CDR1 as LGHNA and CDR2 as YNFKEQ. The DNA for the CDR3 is TGTGCCAGCAGCCTCGGGACTAGCGGTAACACAGATACGCAGTATTTT. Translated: CASSLGTSGNTDTQYF.